This is a list of T cell receptor beta chains from one sample in a study of cytomegalovirus exposure and HLA in healthy donors. TCRdb's copy holds only in-frame clones and misses some; the assay was immunoSEQ multiplex PCR. This table has 210,000 or so clones, over 80% appearing once. Sequenced sample: PBMCs. The receptors were gathered from a boy aged 2 to 9 in good health and CMV-seronegative. CDR3s include the opening cysteine and the closing phenylalanine or tryptophan. D genes are given only for firm matches. Not all rows give a size; the values are once, few, many and, for expanded clones, a class.

d_call: TRBD2
clone_size: few
v_call: TRBV18
j_call: TRBJ2-5
cdr3_nt: TGTGCCAGCTCACCACAGAGGACTAGCGGGCAAGAGACCCAGTACTTC
cdr3_aa: CASSPQRTSGQETQYF

d_call: .
clone_size: .
v_call: TRBV7-9
j_call: TRBJ2-2
cdr3_nt: TGTGCCAGCAGCTCCGGACAGCACAACACCGGGGAGCTGTTTTTT
cdr3_aa: CASSSGQHNTGELFF

d_call: TRBD1
clone_size: .
v_call: TRBV7-2
j_call: TRBJ1-5
cdr3_nt: TGTGCCAGCAGCTTAGCGGGGCAGGGGGCACAGCCCCAGCATTTT
cdr3_aa: CASSLAGQGAQPQHF

d_call: .
clone_size: .
v_call: TRBV10-3
j_call: TRBJ1-2
cdr3_nt: TGTGCCATCAGCGAGGGCGGATGGCTTAACTATGGCTACACCTTC
cdr3_aa: CAISEGGWLNYGYTF

d_call: TRBD2
clone_size: .
v_call: TRBV7-6
j_call: TRBJ2-3
cdr3_nt: TGTGCCAGCAGCCTACCTAGCGGGAGGGACATCACAGATACGCAGTATTTT
cdr3_aa: CASSLPSGRDITDTQYF

d_call: .
clone_size: .
v_call: TRBV9
j_call: TRBJ1-2
cdr3_nt: TGTGCCAGCAGCTCCCGAGTATCCTCGGGTCCGGAAACTAACTATGGCTACACCTTC
cdr3_aa: CASSSRVSSGPETNYGYTF

d_call: TRBD1
clone_size: .
v_call: TRBV30
j_call: TRBJ1-5
cdr3_nt: TGTGCCTGGAGTTTGGACAGGAATAATCAGCCCCAGCATTTT
cdr3_aa: CAWSLDRNNQPQHF

d_call: TRBD1
clone_size: .
v_call: TRBV29-1
j_call: TRBJ2-7
cdr3_nt: TGCAGCGTTGTACGCGGGACAGGGGGTAACGAGCAGTACTTC
cdr3_aa: CSVVRGTGGNEQYF

d_call: TRBD2
clone_size: .
v_call: TRBV14
j_call: TRBJ2-1
cdr3_nt: TGTGCCAGCAGCCCTTTTGGGACTAGCGGGAGGAGGGGCAATGAGCAGTTCTTC
cdr3_aa: CASSPFGTSGRRGNEQFF

d_call: .
clone_size: .
v_call: TRBV19
j_call: TRBJ1-3
cdr3_nt: TGTGCCAGTAGTGGCCGAATTTCTGGAAACACCATATATTTT
cdr3_aa: CASSGRISGNTIYF

d_call: TRBD2
clone_size: .
v_call: TRBV6-4
j_call: TRBJ2-2
cdr3_nt: TGTGCCAGCAGTGACTCACAGCGGGAGGCCTCCGGGGAGCTGTTTTTT
cdr3_aa: CASSDSQREASGELFF

d_call: .
clone_size: .
v_call: TRBV27
j_call: TRBJ1-3
cdr3_nt: TGTGCCAGCAGACCCCTCGGAAACAGGGAAGGAAACACCATATATTTT
cdr3_aa: CASRPLGNREGNTIYF